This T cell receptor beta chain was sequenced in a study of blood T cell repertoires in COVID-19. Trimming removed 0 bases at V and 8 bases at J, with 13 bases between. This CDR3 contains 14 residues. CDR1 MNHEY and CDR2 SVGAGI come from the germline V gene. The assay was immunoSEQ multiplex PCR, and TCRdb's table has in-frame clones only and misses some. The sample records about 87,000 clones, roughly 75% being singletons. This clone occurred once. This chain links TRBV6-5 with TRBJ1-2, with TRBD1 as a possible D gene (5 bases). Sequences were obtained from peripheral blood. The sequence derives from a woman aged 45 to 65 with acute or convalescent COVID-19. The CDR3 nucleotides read TGTGCCAGCAGTTACTCGAGCGGAGGGGAAGGCTACACCTTC. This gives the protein CASSYSSGGEGYTF.